This is a list of T cell receptor beta chains from one sample in a study of vaccination effects on CD4 cells after COVID-19. Data came from immunoSEQ multiplex PCR; TCRdb stores just in-frame clones and leaves some out. The sample includes roughly 61,000 clones, 81% of them seen just once. No antigens are known for them. The sample in question was CD4+ T cells from PBMCs cultured with HCoV-229E spike peptides, obtained before COVID-19 vaccination. The receptors here all came from a human donor who received a COVID-19 vaccine. CDR3s include the opening cysteine and the closing phenylalanine or tryptophan. Each record gives: CDR3 protein, V gene, J gene.

CDR3aa: CASRRTGSADTQYF; v_gene: TRBV7-2; j_gene: TRBJ2-3
CDR3aa: CAWSVRGNQPQHF; v_gene: TRBV30; j_gene: TRBJ1-5
CDR3aa: CASSSNSRGGDYGYTF; v_gene: TRBV7-9; j_gene: TRBJ1-2
CDR3aa: CASSLVGGPGAETQYF; v_gene: TRBV5-4; j_gene: TRBJ2-5
CDR3aa: CATSRDAFRGNSPLHF; v_gene: TRBV15; j_gene: TRBJ1-6
CDR3aa: CASRFGLAGTDTQYF; v_gene: TRBV2; j_gene: TRBJ2-3
CDR3aa: CASSRGLGRPPDTQYF; v_gene: TRBV9; j_gene: TRBJ2-3
CDR3aa: CASSPVTGRGNTEAFF; v_gene: TRBV18; j_gene: TRBJ1-1
CDR3aa: CASSEAGQGRYTF; v_gene: TRBV2; j_gene: TRBJ1-2
CDR3aa: CASSPPTVYGYTF; v_gene: TRBV10-2; j_gene: TRBJ1-2
CDR3aa: CASSPRLGSKETQYF; v_gene: TRBV7-3; j_gene: TRBJ2-5
CDR3aa: CASSIGGIDTQYF; v_gene: TRBV19; j_gene: TRBJ2-3
CDR3aa: CASSREGQQNNSPLHF; v_gene: TRBV4-2; j_gene: TRBJ1-6
CDR3aa: CASSLGTNTEAFF; v_gene: TRBV27; j_gene: TRBJ1-1
CDR3aa: CASSEIEWGYTF; v_gene: TRBV6-1; j_gene: TRBJ1-2
CDR3aa: CASSLTPTGGTDTQYF; v_gene: TRBV7-3; j_gene: TRBJ2-3
CDR3aa: CASSLDWMNTEAFF; v_gene: TRBV5-1; j_gene: TRBJ1-1
CDR3aa: CASSQADEQFF; v_gene: TRBV4-2; j_gene: TRBJ2-1
CDR3aa: CASSRDRPSSNQPQHF; v_gene: TRBV18; j_gene: TRBJ1-5
CDR3aa: CASSVPPQEPQHF; v_gene: TRBV2; j_gene: TRBJ1-5
CDR3aa: CSVDAGYFGEAFF; v_gene: TRBV29-1; j_gene: TRBJ1-1
CDR3aa: CASSSDRVSGANVLTF; v_gene: TRBV7-9; j_gene: TRBJ2-6
CDR3aa: CASSQRDRGQPQHF; v_gene: TRBV6-5; j_gene: TRBJ1-5
CDR3aa: CASSRLGQDKETQYF; v_gene: TRBV7-3; j_gene: TRBJ2-5
CDR3aa: CASSYTDTQYF; v_gene: TRBV2; j_gene: TRBJ2-3
CDR3aa: CASSMVATSYNSPLHF; v_gene: TRBV19; j_gene: TRBJ1-6
CDR3aa: CASSLGQTDQPQHF; v_gene: TRBV5-1; j_gene: TRBJ1-5
CDR3aa: CASSYSGALKDQPQHF; v_gene: TRBV6-5; j_gene: TRBJ1-5
CDR3aa: CASSLGGPGEGYTF; v_gene: TRBV7-2; j_gene: TRBJ1-2
CDR3aa: CASSPLSGELFF; v_gene: TRBV11-1; j_gene: TRBJ2-2
CDR3aa: CASSDPGFTTQYF; v_gene: TRBV10-1; j_gene: TRBJ2-3
CDR3aa: CSVLRWDQETQYF; v_gene: TRBV29-1; j_gene: TRBJ2-5
CDR3aa: CASSSEVRSPETQYF; v_gene: TRBV4-2; j_gene: TRBJ2-5
CDR3aa: CSESNRGGTQYF; v_gene: TRBV29-1; j_gene: TRBJ2-3